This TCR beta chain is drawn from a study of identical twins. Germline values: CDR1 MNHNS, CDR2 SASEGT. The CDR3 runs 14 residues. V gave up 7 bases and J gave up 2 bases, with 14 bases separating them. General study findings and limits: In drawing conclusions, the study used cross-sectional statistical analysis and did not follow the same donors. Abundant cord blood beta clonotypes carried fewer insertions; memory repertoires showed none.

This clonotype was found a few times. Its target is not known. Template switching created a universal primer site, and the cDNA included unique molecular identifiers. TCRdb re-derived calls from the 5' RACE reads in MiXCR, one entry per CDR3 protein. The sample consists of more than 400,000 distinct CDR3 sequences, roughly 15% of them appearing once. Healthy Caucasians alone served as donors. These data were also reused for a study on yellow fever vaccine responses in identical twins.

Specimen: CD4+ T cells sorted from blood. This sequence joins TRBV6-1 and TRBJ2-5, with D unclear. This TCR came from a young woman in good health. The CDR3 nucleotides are TGTGCCAGCACCTTACGGGTCCTGCAAGAGACCCAGTACTTC. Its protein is CASTLRVLQETQYF.